This T cell receptor (beta chain) was found in a study of blood T cell repertoires in COVID-19. Study as a whole: Samples came from the United States, Italy and Spain, spanning acute and convalescent COVID-19. PBMCs, B-cell-depleted T cells, or T cells provided the cDNA or gDNA that made up the material.

Trimming took 5 bases from V and 6 from J, leaving 8 bases between them. The CDR3 totals 11 residues. CDR1 and CDR2 from the germline V gene are SGHDT and YYEEEE. Under the authors' procedure: Nucleated cell counts were estimated from reference gene primer amplification. Profiling relied on immunoSEQ multiplex PCR, and the TCRdb table lists in-frame clones only, not all of them. V and J calls and clone size are as listed in that table; D and trimming were resolved from the DNA. Of roughly 100,000 clones listed, more than 70% are singletons. The material sequenced was peripheral blood. This receptor was taken from an older woman with acute or convalescent COVID-19. The rearrangement links TRBV5-6 to TRBJ1-2; D is unclear. In DNA form, the CDR3 reads TGTGCCAGCAGGGAGCACGATGGCTACACCTTC. Its protein product is CASREHDGYTF.